The rows below give T cell receptor beta chains drawn from one sample of a study of T cell responses to AZD1222 COVID-19 vaccine. Generated by immunoSEQ multiplex PCR, the TCRdb table keeps only in-frame clones and is missing some. The data show under 200,000 clones, about nine tenths seen once. Sample: peripheral blood, taken on day 0 of MenACWY control vaccination. The source of these receptors is an adult in good health. Both conserved end residues are part of each CDR3. Clone size appears in some rows only: once, few, many, or a class for an expanded clone.

V gene	clone size	J gene	CDR3 protein
TRBV3-1/TRBV3-2	NA	TRBJ2-7	CASSEPGGYEQYF
TRBV10-3	NA	TRBJ2-7	CAISEPGTGGYEQYF
TRBV4-2	NA	TRBJ1-4	CASSQERATANEKLFF
TRBV5-6	NA	TRBJ2-6	CASSLSGTQSSGANVLTF
TRBV2	NA	TRBJ1-4	CASSKRPPGQANEKLFF
TRBV12-3/TRBV12-4	once	TRBJ2-7	CASSYGAGYEQYF
TRBV7-9	few	TRBJ1-5	CASSLGVQPQHF
TRBV27	NA	TRBJ1-5	CASSPYADSNQPQHF
TRBV14	NA	TRBJ2-7	CASSQLRGLPDEQYF
TRBV5-1	NA	TRBJ1-4	CASSLGQLNEKLFF
TRBV18	NA	TRBJ1-6	CASSPPDRTYYNSPLHF
TRBV10-2	NA	TRBJ2-1	CASSGTSGRGEQFF
TRBV10-2	once	TRBJ1-4	CASSVQFNEKLFF
TRBV19	NA	TRBJ1-5	CASSWQNQPQHF